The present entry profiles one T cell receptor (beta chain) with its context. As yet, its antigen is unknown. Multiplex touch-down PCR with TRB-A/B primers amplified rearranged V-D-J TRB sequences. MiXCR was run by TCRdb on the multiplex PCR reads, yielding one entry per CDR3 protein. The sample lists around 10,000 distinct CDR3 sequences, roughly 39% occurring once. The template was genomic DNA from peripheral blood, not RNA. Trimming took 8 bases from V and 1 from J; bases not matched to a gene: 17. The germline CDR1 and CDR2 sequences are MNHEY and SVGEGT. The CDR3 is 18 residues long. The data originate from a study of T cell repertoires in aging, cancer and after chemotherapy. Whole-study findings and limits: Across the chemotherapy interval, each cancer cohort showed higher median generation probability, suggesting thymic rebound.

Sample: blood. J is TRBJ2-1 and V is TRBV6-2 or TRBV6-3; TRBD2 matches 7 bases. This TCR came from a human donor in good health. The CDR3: CASVGYDGGFVSYNEQFF. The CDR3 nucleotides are TGTGCCAGCGTAGGGTACGACGGGGGGTTCGTATCCTACAATGAGCAGTTCTTC.